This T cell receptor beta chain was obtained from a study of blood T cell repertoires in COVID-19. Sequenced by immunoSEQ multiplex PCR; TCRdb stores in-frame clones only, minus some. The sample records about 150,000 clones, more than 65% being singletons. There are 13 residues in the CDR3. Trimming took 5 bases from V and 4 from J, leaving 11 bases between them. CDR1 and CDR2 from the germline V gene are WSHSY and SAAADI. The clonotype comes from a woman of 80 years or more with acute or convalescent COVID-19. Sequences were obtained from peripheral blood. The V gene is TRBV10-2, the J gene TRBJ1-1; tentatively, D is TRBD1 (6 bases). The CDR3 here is CASSRTAATEAFF. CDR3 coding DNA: TGCGCCAGCAGTAGGACAGCCGCCACTGAAGCTTTCTTT.